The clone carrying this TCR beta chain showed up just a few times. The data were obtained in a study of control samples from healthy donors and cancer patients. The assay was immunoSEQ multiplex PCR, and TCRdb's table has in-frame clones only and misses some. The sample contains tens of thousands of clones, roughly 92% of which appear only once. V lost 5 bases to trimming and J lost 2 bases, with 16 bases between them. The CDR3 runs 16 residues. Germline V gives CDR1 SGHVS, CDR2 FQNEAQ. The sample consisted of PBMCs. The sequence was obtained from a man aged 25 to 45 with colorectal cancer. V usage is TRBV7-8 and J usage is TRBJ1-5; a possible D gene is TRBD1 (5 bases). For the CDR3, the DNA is TGTGCCAGCAGCATCAGGGTGGGGAACGGCAATCAGCCCCAGCATTTT. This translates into CASSIRVGNGNQPQHF.